A selection of T cell receptor beta chains follows, all from one sample in a study of blood T cells in healthy people across ages. TCRdb reanalysed the 5' RACE reads using MiXCR and keeps one entry per CDR3 protein. In the table there are about 1.5 million distinct CDR3 sequences, 35% to 45% of which are singletons. Sequences were obtained from blood. The receptors derive from a woman between 18 and 29 years old in good health. The CDR3 runs from the conserved cysteine through the conserved F or W. Fields, in order: V gene, clone size, J gene, D gene, CDR3 DNA, CDR3 protein. The D gene is left open where the match is weak. The size field is filled for only some rows; it gives once, few, many or a size class.

>TRBV7-2|many|TRBJ1-1|NA
TGTGCCAGCAGCTTAGCGGGGCTTGAAGCTTTCTTT
CASSLAGLEAFF
>TRBV4-1|NA|TRBJ2-7|TRBD2
TGCGCCAGCAGCCAAGAACCTAGCGGTTCCTACAATGAGCAGTACTTC
CASSQEPSGSYNEQYF
>TRBV3-1|NA|TRBJ1-1|NA
TGTGCCAGCAGCCCACCCCCCCTGGGGCTGAACACTGAAGCTTTCTTT
CASSPPPLGLNTEAFF
>TRBV6-1|NA|TRBJ2-7|NA
TGTGCCACCACAAGCAGAATCTCCTACGAGCAGTACTTC
CATTSRISYEQYF
>TRBV20-1|many|TRBJ2-1|NA
TGCAGTGCTAGTTATCGGGAGAGGAATGAGCAGTTCTTC
CSASYRERNEQFF
>TRBV4-2|NA|TRBJ2-1|NA
TGTGCCAGCAGCCACCCCATCGGTGGGGGCCCTGTTCAGGATGAGCAGTTCTTC
CASSHPIGGGPVQDEQFF
>TRBV20-1|NA|TRBJ1-1|NA
TGCAGCGCGGCTGGTGGGAGCACTGAAGCTTTCTTT
CSAAGGSTEAFF
>TRBV28|NA|TRBJ1-5|NA
TGTGCCAGCAGTTTCCGGCAGGGTATGCTCCACAATCAGCCCCAGCATTTT
CASSFRQGMLHNQPQHF
>TRBV29-1|NA|TRBJ2-7|NA
TGCAGCGTTCGGGGCAGACTTGCCTACGAGCAGTACTTC
CSVRGRLAYEQYF
>TRBV4-1|NA|TRBJ2-3|NA
TGCGCCAGCAGCCTAGAAAAAGGGGGGACAGTTTTAACCACAGATACGCAGTATTTT
CASSLEKGGTVLTTDTQYF
>TRBV11-2|many|TRBJ2-7|NA
TGTGCCAGCAGCCTCCTAACTGAGCAGTACTTC
CASSLLTEQYF
>TRBV20-1|few|TRBJ2-7|NA
TGCAGTGCTAGAGTGTTGGTAGATAGCTACGAGCAGTACTTC
CSARVLVDSYEQYF
>TRBV12-3/TRBV12-4|NA|TRBJ1-4|NA
TGTGCCAGCACATTGGGGGGGGGGAGCGGAAAACTGTTTTTT
CASTLGGGSGKLFF
>TRBV12-3/TRBV12-4|few|TRBJ1-6|NA
TGTGCCAGCAGTTTCAGGCAGGCGTATTCACCCCTCCACTTT
CASSFRQAYSPLHF
>TRBV4-3|NA|TRBJ1-1|TRBD1
TGCGCCAGCAGCAGACAGGGGAGTATCGCCATCACTGAAGCTTTCTTT
CASSRQGSIAITEAFF
>TRBV28|NA|TRBJ1-2|NA
TGTGCCAGCAGTTTATTGGGGGACCCCTATGGCTACACCTTC
CASSLLGDPYGYTF
>TRBV24-1|NA|TRBJ2-1|NA
TGTGCCACCAGTGATCGGAGCACGACTTACGATGGGCAGTTCTTC
CATSDRSTTYDGQFF
>TRBV27|NA|TRBJ2-5|NA
TGTGCCAGCAGAAGAAGGAACCTAGAGACCCAGTACTTC
CASRRRNLETQYF
>TRBV29-1|NA|TRBJ2-1|NA
TGCAGCGTGGTTTCTAAGAACTACAATGAGCAGTTCTTC
CSVVSKNYNEQFF
>TRBV9|NA|TRBJ2-1|NA
TGTGCCAGCAGCTTCGGGCCTTCGGGGCTGTTCTTC
CASSFGPSGLFF
>TRBV12-5|NA|TRBJ2-7|NA
TGTGCTAGTGGTTTGAACGGCGAAGGGAGTACCTACGAGCAGTACTTC
CASGLNGEGSTYEQYF
>TRBV27|few|TRBJ2-7|NA
TGTGCCAGCAGTTTGCGATTTCGGGCCGGGGCAGCATACGAGCAGTACTTC
CASSLRFRAGAAYEQYF
>TRBV10-1|NA|TRBJ1-2|NA
TGCGCCAGCAGTGAAGGGTATAACTATGGCTACACCTTC
CASSEGYNYGYTF
>TRBV5-1|NA|TRBJ1-1|NA
TGCGCCAGCAGAAGTCCAGGGGAGGTAGCTTTCTTT
CASRSPGEVAFF
>TRBV10-3|NA|TRBJ1-2|NA
TGTGCCATCAGTGAGGACACGGGAGGCTACACCTTC
CAISEDTGGYTF
>TRBV19|NA|TRBJ2-1|TRBD2
TGTGCCTGTAGTACGTCGCTAGCGGGGAAGAATGAGCAGTTCTTC
CACSTSLAGKNEQFF
>TRBV4-3|NA|TRBJ1-1|NA
TGCGCCAGCAGCCAGATACGGGGGAACACTGAAGCTTTCTTT
CASSQIRGNTEAFF
>TRBV6-2/TRBV6-3|few|TRBJ2-4|TRBD2
TGTGCCAGCAGTTACGACCTAGCGGGATCAGGCATTCAGTACTTC
CASSYDLAGSGIQYF
>TRBV12-3/TRBV12-4|NA|TRBJ1-2|TRBD1
TGTGCCAGCAGCATGGACAGGTACGATGGCTACACCTTC
CASSMDRYDGYTF
>TRBV7-8|NA|TRBJ1-2|NA
TGTGCCAGCAGCGTTCTCGGGGCGTATAACTATGGCTACACCTTC
CASSVLGAYNYGYTF
>TRBV7-2|NA|TRBJ2-3|TRBD2
TGTGCCAGCAGCTTAGGGGGGACTAGCGGGAGTATCGATACGCAGTATTTT
CASSLGGTSGSIDTQYF
>TRBV28|NA|TRBJ2-3|NA
TGTGCCACCTCGACTAGTCCTACAGATACGCAGTATTTT
CATSTSPTDTQYF
>TRBV20-1|NA|TRBJ2-4|TRBD2
TGCAGTGCTAGTCGTGGACTAGCGGGGGTAGCCAAAAACATTCAGTACTTC
CSASRGLAGVAKNIQYF
>TRBV5-1|few|TRBJ1-1|NA
TGCGCCAGCAGCCCCCAGCCGAAGACTGAAGCTTTCTTT
CASSPQPKTEAFF
>TRBV18|NA|TRBJ2-6|NA
TGTGCCAGCTCACCACTCTTCGTCTCTGGGGCCAACATCCTGACTTTC
CASSPLFVSGANILTF
>TRBV29-1|few|TRBJ2-3|NA
TGCAGCGGCGCCCGGGACCACACAGATACGCAGTATTTT
CSGARDHTDTQYF
>TRBV6-2/TRBV6-3|NA|TRBJ1-4|NA
TGTGCCAGCAGATATCGGGACGTCTATGAAAAACTGTTTTTT
CASRYRDVYEKLFF
>TRBV5-1|NA|TRBJ2-3|NA
TGCGCCAGCAGCTTGGCACGGTTGGGAAGCACAGATACGCAGTATTTT
CASSLARLGSTDTQYF
>TRBV6-4|few|TRBJ2-1|TRBD2
TGTGCCAGCAGTGGCCGGACTAGCGGGGGGGAGGGTATTTATCTCCTGGAGCAGTTCTTC
CASSGRTSGGEGIYLLEQFF
>TRBV7-2|NA|TRBJ2-3|TRBD2
TGTGCCAGCAGCTTAGGCGGGAGGGCCTTTAGCACAGATACGCAGTATTTT
CASSLGGRAFSTDTQYF
>TRBV13|NA|TRBJ2-4|NA
TGTGCCAGCAGCCCGGGGCTGATAGCCAAAAACATTCAGTACTTC
CASSPGLIAKNIQYF
>TRBV6-5|NA|TRBJ2-3|NA
TGTGCCAGCAGTTACTTGGGGGGAGGCGCCACAGATACGCAGTATTTT
CASSYLGGGATDTQYF
>TRBV12-3/TRBV12-4|NA|TRBJ1-2|TRBD1
TGTGCCAGCAGCCGCGGACAGGGGACGAGAAACTATGGCTACACCTTC
CASSRGQGTRNYGYTF
>TRBV2|NA|TRBJ1-1|NA
TGTGCCAGCAGTGTGGGGAGGATGCTTGAAGCTTTCTTT
CASSVGRMLEAFF